What follows is one T cell receptor beta chain and its context. No antigen is known for it. PCR primers comprised 60 Vbeta and 13 Jbeta primers. Profiling relied on immunoSEQ multiplex PCR, and the TCRdb table lists in-frame clones only, not all of them. The table shows some 130,000 clones, with around four fifths occurring only once. The sample comes from a study of cytomegalovirus exposure and HLA in healthy donors. The wider study: Most donors, roughly 77% of a few hundred genotyped, fell in the Caucasian-associated ancestry cluster. Study-wide points: There were reportedly fewer N-insertions in an Asian-associated ancestry cluster than the roughly 700-donor mean, in a later analysis. Later analysis found that TCR beta chains associated with HLA were more clonally expanded than other, equally common chains.

The V gene end was trimmed by 1 base and the J gene end by 2 bases; junction bases not matched to a gene: 8. Germline CDR1 reads SGHRS; CDR2 reads YFSETQ. The CDR3 length is 17 residues. This receptor was identified in a human donor in good health. The chain is built from TRBV5-1 and TRBJ1-3, with 8 bases fitting TRBD1. What was sequenced was PBMCs. CDR3: CASSLLRTGLAGNTIYF. As DNA, the CDR3 is TGCGCCAGCAGCTTGTTGCGGACAGGGTTAGCTGGAAACACCATATATTTT.